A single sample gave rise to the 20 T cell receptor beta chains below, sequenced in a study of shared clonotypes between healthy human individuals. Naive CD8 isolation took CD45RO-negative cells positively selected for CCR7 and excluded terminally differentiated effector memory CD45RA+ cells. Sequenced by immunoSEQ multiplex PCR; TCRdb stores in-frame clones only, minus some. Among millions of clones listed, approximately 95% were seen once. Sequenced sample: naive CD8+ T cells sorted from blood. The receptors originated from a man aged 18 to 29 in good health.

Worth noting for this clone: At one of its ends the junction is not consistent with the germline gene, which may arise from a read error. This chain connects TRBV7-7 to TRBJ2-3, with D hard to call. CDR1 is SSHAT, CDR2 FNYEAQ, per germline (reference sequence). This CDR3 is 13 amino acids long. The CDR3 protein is CASSPELTDTQYF. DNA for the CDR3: TGTGCTAGCAGCCCGGAGCTGACTGATACGCAGTATTTT.

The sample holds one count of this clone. CDR3 sequence: CASSSRLAGLETQYF. CDR3 coding DNA: TGTGCCAGCAGCTCGAGACTAGCCGGATTGGAGACCCAGTACTTC. V and J are TRBV7-2 and TRBJ2-5, with 7 bases fitting TRBD2. The V gene end was trimmed by 4 bases and the J gene end by 5 bases; junction bases not matched to a gene: 10. In germline, CDR1 is SGHTA, CDR2 FQGNSA. The CDR3 is 15 amino acids.

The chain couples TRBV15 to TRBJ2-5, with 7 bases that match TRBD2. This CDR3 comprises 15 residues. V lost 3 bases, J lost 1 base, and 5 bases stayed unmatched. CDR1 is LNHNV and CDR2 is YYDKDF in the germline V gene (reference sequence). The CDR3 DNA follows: TGTGCCACCAGCAGTCTCGGGGGGAGCCAAGAGACCCAGTACTTC. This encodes CATSSLGGSQETQYF.

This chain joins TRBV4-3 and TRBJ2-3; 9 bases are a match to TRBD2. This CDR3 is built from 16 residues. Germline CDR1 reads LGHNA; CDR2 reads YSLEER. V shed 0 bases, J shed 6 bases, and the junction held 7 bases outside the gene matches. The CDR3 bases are TGCGCCAGCAGCCAAGATACCGGGAGCGGGAGGGATACGCAGTATTTT. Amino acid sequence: CASSQDTGSGRDTQYF.

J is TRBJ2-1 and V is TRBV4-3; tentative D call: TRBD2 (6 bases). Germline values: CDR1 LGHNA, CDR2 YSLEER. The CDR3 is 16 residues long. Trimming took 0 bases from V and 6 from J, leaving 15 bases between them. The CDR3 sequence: CASSQDIAGTGNEQFF. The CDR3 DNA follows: TGCGCCAGCAGCCAAGATATTGCGGGAACGGGCAATGAGCAGTTCTTC.

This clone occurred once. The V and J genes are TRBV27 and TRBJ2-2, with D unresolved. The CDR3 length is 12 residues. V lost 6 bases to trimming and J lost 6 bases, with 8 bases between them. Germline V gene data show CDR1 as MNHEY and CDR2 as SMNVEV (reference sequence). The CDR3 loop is CASSPVPGELFF. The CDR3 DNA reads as TGTGCCAGCAGCCCAGTACCCGGGGAGCTGTTTTTT.

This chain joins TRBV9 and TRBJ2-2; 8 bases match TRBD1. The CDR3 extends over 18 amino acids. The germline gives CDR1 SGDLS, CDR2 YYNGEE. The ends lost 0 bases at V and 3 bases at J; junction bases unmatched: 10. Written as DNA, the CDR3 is TGTGCCAGCAGCGTAGAGGGCCGGCAGGGGGCATACACCGGGGAGCTGTTTTTT. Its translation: CASSVEGRQGAYTGELFF.

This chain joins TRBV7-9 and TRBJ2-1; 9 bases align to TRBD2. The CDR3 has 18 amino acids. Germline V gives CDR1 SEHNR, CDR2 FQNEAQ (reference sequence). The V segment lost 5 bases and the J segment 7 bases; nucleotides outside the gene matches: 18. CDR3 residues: CASSATPPTSGSGNEQFF. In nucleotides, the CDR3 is TGTGCCAGCAGCGCCACCCCCCCCACTAGCGGGTCGGGGAATGAGCAGTTCTTC.

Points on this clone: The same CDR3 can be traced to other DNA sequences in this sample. For the CDR3, the DNA is TGTGCCAGCAGCCTAAACAGGGCCACTAATGAAAAACTGTTTTTT. It codes for CASSLNRATNEKLFF. This chain links TRBV11-2 with TRBJ1-4; D might be TRBD1 (6 bases). Trimming left V 5 bases short and J 2 bases short, with 12 bases between. Germline CDR1 is SGHAT and CDR2 is FQNNGV. There are 15 residues in the CDR3.

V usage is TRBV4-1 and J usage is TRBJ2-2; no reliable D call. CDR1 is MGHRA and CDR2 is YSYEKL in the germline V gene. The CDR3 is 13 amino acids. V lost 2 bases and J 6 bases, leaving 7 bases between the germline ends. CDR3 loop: CASSQQAAGELFF. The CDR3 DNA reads TGCGCCAGCAGCCAACAGGCGGCCGGGGAGCTGTTTTTT.

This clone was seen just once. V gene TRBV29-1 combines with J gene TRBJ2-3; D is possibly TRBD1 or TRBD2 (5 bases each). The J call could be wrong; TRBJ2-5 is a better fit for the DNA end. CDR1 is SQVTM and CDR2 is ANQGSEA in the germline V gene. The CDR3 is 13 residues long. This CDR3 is CSVEKGRGETQYF. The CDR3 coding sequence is TGCAGCGTTGAAAAGGGGCGAGGGGAGACCCAGTACTTC.

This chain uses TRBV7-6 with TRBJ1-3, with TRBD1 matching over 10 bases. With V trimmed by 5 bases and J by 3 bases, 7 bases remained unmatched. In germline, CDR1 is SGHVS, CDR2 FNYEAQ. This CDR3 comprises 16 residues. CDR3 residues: CASSTDRGYFGNTIYF. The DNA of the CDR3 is TGTGCCAGCAGCACGGACAGGGGGTATTTTGGAAACACCATATATTTT.

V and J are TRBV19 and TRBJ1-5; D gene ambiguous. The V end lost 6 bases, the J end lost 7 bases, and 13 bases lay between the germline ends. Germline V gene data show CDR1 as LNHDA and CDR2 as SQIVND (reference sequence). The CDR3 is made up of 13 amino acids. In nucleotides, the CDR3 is TGTGCCAGTAGGGCCGGGCCCGGCCAGCCCCAGCATTTT. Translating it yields CASRAGPGQPQHF.

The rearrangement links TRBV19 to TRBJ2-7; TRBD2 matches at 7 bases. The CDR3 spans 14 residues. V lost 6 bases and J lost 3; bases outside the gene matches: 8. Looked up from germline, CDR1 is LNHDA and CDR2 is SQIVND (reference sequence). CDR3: CASRRASGVYEQYF. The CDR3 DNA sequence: TGTGCCAGTAGGCGGGCTAGCGGAGTCTACGAGCAGTACTTC.

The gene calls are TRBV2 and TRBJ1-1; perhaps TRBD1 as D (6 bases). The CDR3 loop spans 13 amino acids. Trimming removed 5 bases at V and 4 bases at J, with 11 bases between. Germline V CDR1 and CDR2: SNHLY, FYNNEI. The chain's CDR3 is CASSPEGGTEAFF. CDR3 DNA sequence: TGTGCCAGCAGTCCCGAAGGGGGCACTGAAGCTTTCTTT.

CDR3 DNA sequence: TGTGCCAGCTCACCATTAACTAGCGAGTCCTACGAGCAGTACTTC. Translating gives CASSPLTSESYEQYF. The chain is built from TRBV18 and TRBJ2-7; 7 bases are a match to TRBD2. The CDR3 length is 15 residues. Germline-derived CDR1 and CDR2 are KGHSH and LQKENI. V lost 2 bases, J lost 1 base, and 5 bases stayed unmatched.

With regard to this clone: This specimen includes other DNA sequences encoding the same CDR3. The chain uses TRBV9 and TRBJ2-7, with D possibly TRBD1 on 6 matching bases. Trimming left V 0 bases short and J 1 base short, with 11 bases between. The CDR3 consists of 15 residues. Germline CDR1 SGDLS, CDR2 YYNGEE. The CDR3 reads CASSVGQAASYEQYF. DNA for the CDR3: TGTGCCAGCAGCGTAGGACAGGCGGCGTCCTACGAGCAGTACTTC.

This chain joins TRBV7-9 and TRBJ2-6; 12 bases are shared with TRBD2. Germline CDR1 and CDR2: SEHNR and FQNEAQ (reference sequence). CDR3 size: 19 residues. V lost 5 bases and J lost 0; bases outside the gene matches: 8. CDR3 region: CASSPGLAGVTSGANVLTF. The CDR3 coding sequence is TGTGCCAGCAGCCCGGGACTAGCGGGTGTTACCTCTGGGGCCAACGTCCTGACTTTC.

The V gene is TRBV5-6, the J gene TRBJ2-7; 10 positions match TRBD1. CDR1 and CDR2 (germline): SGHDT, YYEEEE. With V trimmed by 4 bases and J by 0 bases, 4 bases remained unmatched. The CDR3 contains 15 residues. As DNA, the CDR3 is TGTGCCAGCAGCACCGGACAGGGGGGCTCCTACGAGCAGTACTTC. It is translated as CASSTGQGGSYEQYF.

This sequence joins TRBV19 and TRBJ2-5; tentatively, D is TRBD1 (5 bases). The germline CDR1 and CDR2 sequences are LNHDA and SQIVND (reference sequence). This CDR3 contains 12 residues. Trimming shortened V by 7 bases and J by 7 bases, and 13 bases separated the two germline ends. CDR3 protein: CASNEGDATQYF. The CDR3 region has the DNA TGTGCCAGTAATGAAGGGGATGCGACCCAGTACTTC. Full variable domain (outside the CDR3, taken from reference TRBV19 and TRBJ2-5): DGGITQSPKYLFRKEGQNVTLSCEQNLNHDAMYWYRQDPGQGLRLIYYSQIVNDFQKGDIAEGYSVSREKKESFPLTVTSAQKNPTAFYLCASNEGDATQYFGPGTRLLVL.